These 21 T cell receptor beta chains came from one sample sequenced in a study of T cell responses to AZD1222 COVID-19 vaccine. The method was immunoSEQ multiplex PCR; TCRdb's version includes in-frame clones alone and lacks a portion of them. The data show around 88,000 clones, about 90% seen once. Sequenced here: peripheral blood, sampled on day 0 of MenACWY control vaccination. The receptors come from an adult in good health.

V is TRBV30 and J is TRBJ2-1; D possibly matches TRBD1 or TRBD2 (6 bases each). V gave up 0 bases and J gave up 5 bases, with 17 bases separating them. Germline V lookup: CDR1 GTSNPN, CDR2 SVGIG (reference sequence). The CDR3 runs 16 residues. The CDR3 sequence: CAWSVRGTGAHNEQFF. CDR3 sequence (DNA): TGTGCCTGGAGTGTACGAGGAACGGGGGCCCACAATGAGCAGTTCTTC.

The rearrangement links TRBV12-3 or TRBV12-4 to TRBJ2-1; D is unresolved. V was cut by 4 bases and J by 12 bases, with 10 bases left in between. The CDR3 sequence is 11 residues long. CDR3 amino acids: CASSSRGRQFF. The CDR3 coding sequence is TGTGCCAGCAGTTCGCGCGGTAGGCAGTTCTTC.

This clone was recorded a few times. The rearrangement links TRBV27 to TRBJ2-7, with a weak D call TRBD1 (6 bases). CDR1 is MNHEY, CDR2 SMNVEV, per germline (reference sequence). There are 13 residues in the CDR3. Deletions cut 7 bases from V and 2 bases from J, with 12 bases between. The CDR3 loop reads CASNRAGAYEQYF. CDR3 nucleotides: TGTGCCAGCAACAGGGCCGGGGCCTACGAGCAGTACTTC.

The chain employs TRBV4-3 and TRBJ2-1; 8 nucleotides agree with TRBD1. The V gene end was trimmed by 0 bases and the J gene end by 0 bases; junction bases not matched to a gene: 10. This CDR3 spans 19 amino acids. The germline gives CDR1 LGHNA, CDR2 YSLEER. CDR3 protein: CASSQEGRGRAGSYNEQFF. The CDR3 coding sequence is TGCGCCAGCAGCCAAGAAGGCAGGGGGCGAGCTGGCTCCTACAATGAGCAGTTCTTC.

This chain connects TRBV28 to TRBJ2-7; unclear D gene. CDR1 is MDHEN and CDR2 is SYDVKM in the germline V gene. V lost 5 bases to trimming and J lost 1 base, with 6 bases between them. CDR3 size: 12 residues. CDR3 loop: CASSLFSYEQYF. For the CDR3, the DNA is TGTGCCAGCAGTCTTTTTTCCTACGAGCAGTACTTC.

CDR3 amino acids: CASSPGDRGRDTQYF. The CDR3 DNA reads as TGTGCCAGCAGCCCGGGGGACAGGGGAAGGGATACGCAGTATTTT. The chain recombines TRBV11-3 with TRBJ2-3; TRBD1 aligns across 10 bases. The length of the CDR3 is 15 residues. With 5 bases clipped from V and 6 bases from J, the junction kept 8 bases outside the gene matches. CDR1 is SGHNT and CDR2 is YENEEA in the germline V gene.

This chain uses TRBV28 with TRBJ1-1; maybe TRBD1 (5 bases). V was shortened by 10 bases and J by 3 bases, with 18 bases between the two germline ends. The CDR3 loop spans 14 amino acids. Germline CDR1 is MDHEN and CDR2 is SYDVKM. The CDR3 DNA follows: TGTGCCACCTATCCCACCCTAGGGGACACTGAAGCTTTCTTT. Translation gives CATYPTLGDTEAFF.

This clone was counted between two and nine times. This sequence joins TRBV3-1 (or the pseudogene TRBV3-2) and TRBJ2-3; TRBD2 agrees at 8 bases. This CDR3 contains 16 residues. J was trimmed by 5 bases and V by 3 bases; bases with no gene match: 10. From germline, CDR1 is LGHDT and CDR2 YNNKEL (reference sequence). The CDR3 is CASSHLAAGAEDTQYF. CDR3 bases: TGTGCCAGCAGCCATCTGGCAGCGGGGGCCGAAGATACGCAGTATTTT.

This rearrangement joins TRBV7-2 to TRBJ2-7, with 9 bases that match TRBD1. The CDR3 is 13 residues long. Germline CDR1 and CDR2: SGHTA and FQGNSA. The ends lost 1 base at V and 6 bases at J; junction bases unmatched: 1. CDR3 nucleotide sequence: TGTGCCAGCAGCTTAGGGGACAGGGTCGAGCAGTACTTC. Translated: CASSLGDRVEQYF.

The V gene is TRBV10-3, the J gene TRBJ2-3; TRBD2 agrees at 16 bases. The CDR3 loop spans 19 amino acids. The germline gives CDR1 ENHRY, CDR2 SYGVKD. V trimming: 0 bases; J trimming: 10 bases; junction bases outside the gene matches: 13. CDR3 residues: CAISESKGLAGGDQWAQYF. The DNA of the CDR3 is TGTGCCATCAGTGAGTCGAAGGGACTAGCGGGGGGGGACCAGTGGGCGCAGTATTTT.

This clone was detected only a few times. V gene TRBV2 combines with J gene TRBJ1-1, with D maybe TRBD1 (5 bases). V was cut by 6 bases and J by 5 bases, with 13 bases left in between. The CDR3 runs to 13 residues. Germline CDR1 is SNHLY and CDR2 is FYNNEI. The CDR3 nucleotides are TGTGCCAGCAGCCCAGGGTTGGGAACTGAAGCTTTCTTT. This translates into CASSPGLGTEAFF.

V usage is TRBV5-6 and J usage is TRBJ2-5, with unresolved D. The germline V gene encodes CDR1 SGHDT and CDR2 YYEEEE. The germline V and J ends were trimmed by 0 bases and 1 base, with 7 bases remaining between them. This CDR3 region has 14 residues. CDR3 protein: CASSLEAVQETQYF. In DNA form, the CDR3 reads TGTGCCAGCAGCTTGGAGGCAGTCCAAGAGACCCAGTACTTC.

V gene TRBV30 combines with J gene TRBJ1-3; maybe TRBD1 (5 bases). CDR1 and CDR2 from the germline V gene are GTSNPN and SVGIG (reference sequence). This CDR3 spans 15 amino acids. The V end lost 3 bases, the J end lost 0 bases, and 12 bases lay between the germline ends. The CDR3 spells CAWRIGGTSGNTIYF. The CDR3 nucleotides are TGTGCCTGGAGGATTGGGGGGACCTCTGGAAACACCATATATTTT.

The chain links TRBV19 to TRBJ1-2, with 7 nucleotides matching TRBD1. The CDR3 sequence is 13 residues long. CDR1 is LNHDA and CDR2 is SQIVND in the germline V gene (reference sequence). J gave up 3 bases and V 8 bases, and 6 bases lay outside the gene matches. The CDR3 sequence is CASDLQGHYGYTF. For the CDR3, the DNA is TGTGCCAGTGATTTACAGGGGCACTATGGCTACACCTTC. Combining the CDR3 with reference TRBV19 and TRBJ1-2 gives the whole variable domain DGGITQSPKYLFRKEGQNVTLSCEQNLNHDAMYWYRQDPGQGLRLIYYSQIVNDFQKGDIAEGYSVSREKKESFPLTVTSAQKNPTAFYLCASDLQGHYGYTFGSGTRLTVV.

This rearrangement joins TRBV2 to TRBJ2-7; the D gene is possibly TRBD2 (8 bases). The length of the CDR3 is 15 residues. CDR1 and CDR2 from the germline V gene are SNHLY and FYNNEI. Between the trimmed V and J ends, which lost 6 bases and 1 base, there was a span of 16 bases. CDR3 DNA: TGTGCCAGCAGACGGGAGGGGGCAGGATCCTACGAGCAGTACTTC. Its protein is CASRREGAGSYEQYF.

The chain has TRBV11-2 and TRBJ1-4; TRBD1 is a possible D gene (5 bases). The CDR3 contains 16 residues. Germline CDR1 SGHAT, CDR2 FQNNGV. V lost 1 base to trimming and J lost 3 bases, with 12 bases between them. The CDR3 here is CASSLGTVGANEKLFF. In nucleotides, the CDR3 is TGTGCCAGCAGCTTAGGGACCGTAGGGGCTAATGAAAAACTGTTTTTT.

V and J are TRBV5-1 and TRBJ1-5, with D perhaps TRBD1 (6 bases). There are 15 residues in the CDR3. CDR1 and CDR2 from the germline V gene are SGHRS and YFSETQ. Trimming took 0 bases from V and 2 from J, leaving 9 bases between them. The DNA for the CDR3 is TGCGCCAGCAGCTTGGGGGGGCTGGGCAATCAGCCCCAGCATTTT. Amino acids: CASSLGGLGNQPQHF.

The chain recombines TRBV19 with TRBJ2-7, with D possibly TRBD1 on 5 matching bases. Germline V gene lookup returns CDR1 LNHDA and CDR2 SQIVND (reference sequence). The CDR3 runs to 13 residues. Between the trimmed V and J ends, which lost 3 bases and 2 bases, there was a span of 8 bases. CDR3 coding DNA: TGTGCCAGTAGTATTGCAGGGCCCTACGAGCAGTACTTC. This codes for CASSIAGPYEQYF.

The chain couples TRBV18 to TRBJ2-5; the D is unclear. Germline V gene lookup returns CDR1 KGHSH and CDR2 LQKENI. Between the trimmed V and J ends, which lost 7 bases and 3 bases, there was a span of 15 bases. This CDR3 is built from 14 residues. CDR3: CASFAQRNEETQYF. CDR3 DNA sequence: TGTGCCAGCTTCGCACAGAGAAACGAAGAGACCCAGTACTTC. Together with reference TRBV18 and TRBJ2-5, the CDR3 gives the full variable domain: NAGVMQNPRHLVRRRGQEARLRCSPMKGHSHVYWYRQLPEEGLKFMVYLQKENIIDESGMPKERFSAEFPKEGPSILRIQQVVRGDSAAYFCASFAQRNEETQYFGPGTRLLVL.

The chain carries TRBV19 and TRBJ2-1; 13 bases map to TRBD2. Germline values: CDR1 LNHDA, CDR2 SQIVND (reference sequence). Trimming at V came to 0 bases and at J to 7 bases, leaving 3 bases not matched to a gene. The CDR3 spans 16 residues. The chain's CDR3 is CASSIDRLAGGNEQFF. As DNA, the CDR3 is TGTGCCAGTAGTATAGATAGACTAGCGGGGGGTAATGAGCAGTTCTTC.

The CDR3 loop reads CASSERGTGAPFNEKLFF. DNA for the CDR3: TGTGCCAGCAGTGAGCGAGGGACAGGGGCCCCTTTTAATGAAAAACTGTTTTTT. This chain links TRBV6-1 with TRBJ1-4, with TRBD1 matching over 10 bases. There are 18 residues in the CDR3. V shed 3 bases and J 4 bases; nucleotides not matched to a gene: 11. Germline CDR1 is MNHNS and CDR2 is SASEGT.